This is a list of T cell receptor beta chains from one sample in a study of technical replicates of blood from a few donors. Libraries were prepared by immunoSEQ multiplex PCR; TCRdb keeps only in-frame clonotypes and omits some of them. The sample shows about 83,000 clones, approximately 94% of them seen only once. Sequencing was done on a sample of T cells isolated from PBMCs. These receptors were taken from a human donor in good health. Both conserved end residues are part of each CDR3. Fields, in order: V gene, D gene, clone size, J gene, CDR3 protein, CDR3 DNA. D genes are given only for firm matches. Size tells how often a clone was seen (once, few, many) or the class of an expanded clone, and some rows leave it out.

>TRBV6-5|NA|NA|TRBJ1-6
CASSYNRVNSPLHF
TGTGCCAGCAGTTACAACAGGGTCAATTCACCCCTCCACTTT
>TRBV10-1|NA|NA|TRBJ2-7
CASSDIRLAHRYEQYF
TGCGCCAGCAGTGATATTCGGCTAGCCCACCGCTACGAGCAGTACTTC
>TRBV9|TRBD2|NA|TRBJ2-3
CASSAWTSGGFTDTQYF
TGTGCCAGCAGCGCCTGGACTAGCGGGGGGTTCACAGATACGCAGTATTTT
>TRBV4-1|NA|NA|TRBJ2-5
CASSFVRGKETQYF
TGCGCCAGCAGCTTCGTTCGGGGGAAGGAGACCCAGTACTTC
>TRBV4-1|NA|NA|TRBJ2-5
CASSHWEESRETQYF
TGCGCCAGCAGCCACTGGGAGGAATCTCGAGAGACCCAGTACTTC
>TRBV29-1|TRBD1|NA|TRBJ2-4
CSAQSRDSKNIQYF
TGCAGCGCCCAGTCACGGGACAGCAAAAACATTCAGTACTTC
>TRBV27|TRBD2|NA|TRBJ2-3
CASSEGLAGYGTQYF
TGTGCCAGCAGTGAGGGACTAGCGGGTTACGGTACGCAGTATTTT
>TRBV30|NA|once|TRBJ1-2
CAWSLVGTYNTF
TGTGCCTGGAGCCTGGTAGGGACTTATAACACCTTC
>TRBV11-3|TRBD1|once|TRBJ2-7
CASSFDRGYEQYF
TGTGCCAGCAGCTTCGACAGGGGATACGAGCAGTACTTC
>TRBV5-1|NA|NA|TRBJ2-2
CASSLGPDPGTGELFF
TGCGCCAGCAGCTTAGGTCCGGACCCGGGAACCGGGGAGCTGTTTTTT
>TRBV9|TRBD2|NA|TRBJ2-7
CASSVGLAGTNYEQYF
TGTGCCAGCAGCGTCGGGCTAGCGGGGACAAATTACGAGCAGTACTTC
>TRBV10-1|TRBD1|NA|TRBJ2-7
CASSESWDRPGFYEQYF
TGCGCCAGCAGTGAGTCGTGGGACAGGCCGGGTTTCTACGAGCAGTACTTC
>TRBV6-5|NA|NA|TRBJ2-2
CASSYDGGNTGELFF
TGTGCCAGCAGTTACGATGGAGGGAACACCGGGGAGCTGTTTTTT
>TRBV7-9|TRBD2|NA|TRBJ2-3
CATASGSTDTQYF
TGTGCCACCGCTAGCGGATCCACAGATACGCAGTATTTT
>TRBV27|TRBD1|NA|TRBJ2-5
CASRTLGQGETQYF
TGTGCCAGCCGGACCCTCGGACAGGGAGAGACCCAGTACTTC
>TRBV14|NA|NA|TRBJ1-5
CASSRRRGQPQHF
TGTGCCAGCAGCCGACGACGGGGTCAGCCCCAGCATTTT
>TRBV19|NA|NA|TRBJ2-2
CASSPRTRGWTTGELFF
TGTGCCAGTAGTCCCAGGACTAGGGGGTGGACCACCGGGGAGCTGTTTTTT
>TRBV4-1|NA|NA|TRBJ2-7
CASSQQYQSYEQYF
TGCGCCAGCAGCCAACAGTACCAGTCCTACGAGCAGTACTTC
>TRBV7-9|NA|NA|TRBJ1-1
CASSSQGNTEAFF
TGTGCCAGCAGCTCACAGGGGAACACTGAAGCTTTCTTT
>TRBV4-1|TRBD1|NA|TRBJ2-3
CASSHIGDRVVTDTQYF
TGCGCCAGCAGCCACATAGGGGACAGGGTTGTCACAGATACGCAGTATTTT
>TRBV11-2|NA|NA|TRBJ1-1
CASSPRSTENTEAFF
TGTGCCAGCAGCCCCCGATCGACAGAGAACACTGAAGCTTTCTTT
>TRBV7-7|TRBD1|NA|TRBJ2-2
CASSWDRAGELFF
TGTGCCAGCAGCTGGGACAGGGCCGGGGAGCTGTTTTTT
>TRBV2|NA|NA|TRBJ2-4
CASRRGNKNIQYF
TGTGCCAGCAGACGCGGGAATAAAAACATTCAGTACTTC
>TRBV19|NA|NA|TRBJ1-5
CASSKQGNQPQHF
TGTGCCAGTAGTAAACAGGGTAACCAGCCCCAGCATTTT
>TRBV2|NA|NA|TRBJ2-1
CASTLNEQFF
TGTGCCAGCACCCTAAATGAGCAGTTCTTC
>TRBV4-1|NA|NA|TRBJ1-5
CASSQAGMNQPQHF
TGCGCCAGCAGCCAAGCGGGGATGAATCAGCCCCAGCATTTT
>TRBV19|NA|NA|TRBJ1-1
CASSSQGNTEAFF
TGTGCCAGTAGCTCCCAGGGGAACACTGAAGCTTTCTTT
>TRBV4-1|NA|NA|TRBJ1-4
CASSPGGGLLEKLFF
TGCGCCAGCAGCCCTGGGGGGGGTTTGTTAGAAAAACTGTTTTTT
>TRBV27|TRBD1|NA|TRBJ2-7
CASSSTGGEQYF
TGTGCCAGCAGTTCAACAGGGGGCGAGCAGTACTTC
>TRBV6-5|TRBD2|NA|TRBJ2-3
CASRPGLAGAGAQYF
TGTGCCAGCAGACCGGGACTAGCGGGGGCTGGGGCGCAGTATTTT
>TRBV30|NA|NA|TRBJ1-6
CAWSRQNSPLHF
TGTGCCTGGAGTCGACAGAACTCACCCCTCCACTTT
>TRBV5-6|NA|NA|TRBJ1-4
CASSLLGRENEKLFF
TGTGCCAGCAGCTTGTTGGGACGGGAGAATGAAAAACTGTTTTTT
>TRBV13|NA|NA|TRBJ2-1
CASSYTRRRYNEQFF
TGTGCCAGCAGCTATACGAGGCGTCGGTACAATGAGCAGTTCTTC
>TRBV10-1|TRBD1|NA|TRBJ1-5
CASRRTGEGGNQPQHF
TGCGCCAGTCGAAGGACAGGGGAGGGGGGCAATCAGCCCCAGCATTTT
>TRBV7-8|NA|NA|TRBJ2-2
CASSLWRGPTRTGGLFF
TGTGCCAGCAGCTTATGGCGCGGTCCTACACGCACCGGGGGGCTGTTTTTT
>TRBV7-8|NA|NA|TRBJ1-5
CASSLRQLRGQPQHF
TGTGCCAGCAGCCTCCGACAGTTGCGAGGTCAGCCCCAGCATTTT
>TRBV9|NA|NA|TRBJ2-3
CASSVGRQGSTDTQYF
TGTGCCAGCAGCGTAGGTCGGCAGGGGAGCACAGATACGCAGTATTTT
>TRBV7-2|TRBD2|NA|TRBJ2-5
CASSARGGTGETQYF
TGTGCCAGCAGCGCCCGGGGGGGGACGGGAGAGACCCAGTACTTC
>TRBV7-2|NA|NA|TRBJ1-2
CASSYNPLGGGADGYTF
TGTGCCAGCAGCTACAACCCCCTGGGGGGGGGCGCGGATGGCTACACCTTC
>TRBV29-1|TRBD1|NA|TRBJ2-6
CSVIFTQQGVYSGANVLTF
TGCAGCGTTATTTTTACTCAACAGGGGGTATACTCTGGGGCCAACGTCCTGACTTTC
>TRBV18|NA|NA|TRBJ2-3
CASSLGLATTDTQYF
TGTGCCAGCTCACTAGGGCTAGCGACAACAGATACGCAGTATTTT
>TRBV11-2|NA|NA|TRBJ1-3
CASSHRTGNSGNTIYF
TGTGCCAGCAGCCATAGGACTGGCAACTCTGGAAACACCATATATTTT
>TRBV11-2|TRBD1|NA|TRBJ1-1
CASSLGTAWAPFF
TGTGCCAGCAGTCTAGGGACAGCTTGGGCCCCTTTCTTT
>TRBV11-2|NA|NA|TRBJ2-1
CASGSGSSYNEQFF
TGTGCCAGCGGGTCGGGATCCTCCTACAATGAGCAGTTCTTC
>TRBV7-9|TRBD1|NA|TRBJ2-1
CASSLARGQGLDEQFF
TGTGCCAGCAGCTTAGCCCGAGGACAGGGCCTGGATGAGCAGTTCTTC
>TRBV6-1|NA|NA|TRBJ1-2
CASKGDGDRYTF
TGTGCCAGCAAGGGTGACGGGGATCGCTACACCTTC
>TRBV13|TRBD2|few|TRBJ2-1
CASSPGLAGAIRGRYEQFF
TGTGCCAGCAGCCCAGGACTAGCGGGAGCCATACGGGGGAGATATGAGCAGTTCTTC
>TRBV27|TRBD2|NA|TRBJ2-2
CASSRVAGGLEEGWLFF
TGTGCCAGCAGTCGGGTAGCGGGGGGCCTGGAAGAAGGTTGGCTGTTTTTT
>TRBV6-5|TRBD1|once|TRBJ1-2
CASRAQGAGYTF
TGTGCCAGCAGGGCACAGGGGGCGGGCTACACCTTC
>TRBV2|TRBD2|NA|TRBJ2-2
CAAEGDGAGANTGELFF
TGTGCCGCCGAGGGGGACGGAGCGGGAGCAAACACCGGGGAGCTGTTTTTT
>TRBV5-6|NA|NA|TRBJ1-1
CASSLEGWGASMNTEAFF
TGTGCCAGCAGCTTGGAGGGGTGGGGCGCCTCAATGAACACTGAAGCTTTCTTT
>TRBV28|NA|NA|TRBJ2-5
CASTLHRGGETQYF
TGTGCCAGCACCCTACACCGGGGAGGAGAGACCCAGTACTTC
>TRBV10-1|NA|NA|TRBJ2-5
CASSDPNPDSKQETQYF
TGCGCCAGCAGTGATCCCAATCCTGACAGCAAACAAGAGACCCAGTACTTC
>TRBV11-2|NA|NA|TRBJ1-2
CASTPGGGDGYTF
TGTGCCAGCACCCCGGGGGGGGGCGATGGCTACACCTTC